This T cell receptor (beta chain) appears in the sequencing data of a study of T-cell memory formation after mild COVID-19. The wider study: Most TCR clusters belonged to a single donor.

TCRdb ran MiXCR on the 5' RACE reads and lists one entry per CDR3 protein. Among fewer than 600,000 distinct CDR3 sequences listed, about 20% were seen once. Study-wide results and limits: Clones that contracted from day 15 to 85 were balanced CD4/CD8, while later expanders leaned CD4+.

Comments on this clonotype: The antigen remains undetermined.

This receptor was obtained from an adult woman who had mild COVID-19 (a few samples of this study predate the infection). Cell type and time point are not known. The sample comprised PBMCs or a T cell subset sorted from them (not recorded which).

The CDR3: CASSDTDSYMTTNEKLFF. CDR3 DNA: TGTGCCAGCAGTGACACGGACAGTTACATGACAACTAATGAAAAACTGTTTTTT. The V and J genes are TRBV6-6 and TRBJ1-4; tentative D call: TRBD1 (6 bases). This CDR3 comprises 18 residues. Germline V gene lookup returns CDR1 MNHNY and CDR2 SVGAGI (reference sequence). Trimming cost V 5 bases and J 0 bases, with 19 bases left between them.